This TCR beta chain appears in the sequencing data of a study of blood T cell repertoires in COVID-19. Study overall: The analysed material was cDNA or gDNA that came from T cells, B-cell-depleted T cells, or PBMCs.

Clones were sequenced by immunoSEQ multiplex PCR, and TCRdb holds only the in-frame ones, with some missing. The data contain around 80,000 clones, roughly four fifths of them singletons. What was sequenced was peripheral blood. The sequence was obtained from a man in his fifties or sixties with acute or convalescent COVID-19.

Written as DNA, the CDR3 is TGTGCCAGTAGGATGGGACAGGAGCAGTTCTTC. It yields the protein CASRMGQEQFF. V and J are TRBV19 and TRBJ2-1; 7 nucleotides align to TRBD1. The CDR3 loop spans 11 amino acids. Trimming at V came to 6 bases and at J to 10 bases, leaving 3 bases not matched to a gene. The germline V gene has CDR1 LNHDA and CDR2 SQIVND (reference sequence).